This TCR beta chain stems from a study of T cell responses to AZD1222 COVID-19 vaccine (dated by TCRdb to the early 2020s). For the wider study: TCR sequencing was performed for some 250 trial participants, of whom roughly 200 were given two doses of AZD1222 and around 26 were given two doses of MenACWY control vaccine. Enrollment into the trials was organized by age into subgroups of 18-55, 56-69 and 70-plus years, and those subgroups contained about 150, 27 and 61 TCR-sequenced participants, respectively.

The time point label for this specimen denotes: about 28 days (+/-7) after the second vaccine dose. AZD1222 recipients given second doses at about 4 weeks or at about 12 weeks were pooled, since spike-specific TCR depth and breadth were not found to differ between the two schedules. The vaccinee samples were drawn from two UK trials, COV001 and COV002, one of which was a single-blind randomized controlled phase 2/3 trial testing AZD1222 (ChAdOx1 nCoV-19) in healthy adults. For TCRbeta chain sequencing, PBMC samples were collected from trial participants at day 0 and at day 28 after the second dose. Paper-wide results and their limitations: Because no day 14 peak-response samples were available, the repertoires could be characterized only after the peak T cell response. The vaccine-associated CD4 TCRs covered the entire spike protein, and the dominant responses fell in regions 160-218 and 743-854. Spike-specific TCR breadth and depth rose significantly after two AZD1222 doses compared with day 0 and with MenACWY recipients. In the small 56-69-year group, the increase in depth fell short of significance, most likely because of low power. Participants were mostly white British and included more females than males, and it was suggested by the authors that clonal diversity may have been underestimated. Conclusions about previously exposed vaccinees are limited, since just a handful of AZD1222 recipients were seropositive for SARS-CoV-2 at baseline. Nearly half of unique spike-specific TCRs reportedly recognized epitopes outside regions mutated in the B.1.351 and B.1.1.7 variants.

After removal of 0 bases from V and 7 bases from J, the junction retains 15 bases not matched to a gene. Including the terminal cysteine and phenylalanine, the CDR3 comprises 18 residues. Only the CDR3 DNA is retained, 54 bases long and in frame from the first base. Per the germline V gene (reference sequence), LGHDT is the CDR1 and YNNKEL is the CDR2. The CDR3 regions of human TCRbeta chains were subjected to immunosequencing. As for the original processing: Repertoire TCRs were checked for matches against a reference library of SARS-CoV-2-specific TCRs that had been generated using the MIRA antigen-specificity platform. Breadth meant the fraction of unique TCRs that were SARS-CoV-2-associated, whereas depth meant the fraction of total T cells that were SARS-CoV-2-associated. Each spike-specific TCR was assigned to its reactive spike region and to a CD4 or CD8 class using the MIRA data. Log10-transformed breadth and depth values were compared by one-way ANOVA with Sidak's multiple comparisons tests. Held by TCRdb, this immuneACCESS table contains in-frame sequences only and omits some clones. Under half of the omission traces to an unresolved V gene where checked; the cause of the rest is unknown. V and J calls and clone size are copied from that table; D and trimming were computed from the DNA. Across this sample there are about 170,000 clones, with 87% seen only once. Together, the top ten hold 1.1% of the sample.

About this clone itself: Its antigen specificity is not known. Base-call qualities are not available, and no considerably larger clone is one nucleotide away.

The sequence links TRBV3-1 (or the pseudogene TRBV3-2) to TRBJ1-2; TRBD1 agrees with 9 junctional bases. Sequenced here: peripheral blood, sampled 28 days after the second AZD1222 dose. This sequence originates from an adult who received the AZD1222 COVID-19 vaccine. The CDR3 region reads CASSQDSSRSDRGGGYTF. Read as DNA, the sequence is TGTGCCAGCAGCCAAGATAGTTCCCGATCGGACAGGGGAGGTGGCTACACCTTC.